These T cell receptor beta chains were read from a single sample in a study of T cell responses to AZD1222 COVID-19 vaccine. The table came from immunoSEQ multiplex PCR; TCRdb's copy has only in-frame clones and leaves some out. The table records 180,000 or so clones, about 93% of them present only once. Sequenced here: peripheral blood, sampled on day 0 of AZD1222 vaccination. The source of these receptors is an adult in good health. CDR3s include the opening cysteine and the closing phenylalanine or tryptophan. The D gene is left open where the match is weak. A clone size is listed for some rows: how often the clone was seen (once, few, many), or a class if it is expanded.

CASSATSGADSYEQYF,TGCGCCAGCAGTGCGACCTCGGGCGCGGACTCCTACGAGCAGTACTTC,TRBV10-1,TRBJ2-7,.,.
CASSLGRNNEKLFF,TGCGCCAGCAGCTTGGGCAGGAATAATGAAAAACTGTTTTTT,TRBV5-1,TRBJ1-4,.,.
CATSDLRDNQETQYF,TGTGCCACCAGTGATTTGCGGGACAACCAAGAGACCCAGTACTTC,TRBV24-1,TRBJ2-5,.,.
CASSFSGRGENEQFF,TGTGCCAGCAGCTTCTCCGGGAGAGGGGAGAATGAGCAGTTCTTC,TRBV5-4,TRBJ2-1,.,.
CASSQGLEQFF,TGTGCCAGCAGCCAAGGCCTTGAGCAGTTCTTC,TRBV3-1/TRBV3-2,TRBJ2-1,.,.
CASSLAGGRGDEQFF,TGTGCCAGCAGCTTAGCCGGTGGGAGAGGGGATGAGCAGTTCTTC,TRBV7-9,TRBJ2-1,.,.
CATSSPGDGYTF,TGTGCCACCAGCTCTCCGGGGGATGGCTACACCTTC,TRBV24-1,TRBJ1-2,.,.
CASSSGRGNTEAFF,TGTGCCAGCAGTTCCGGGAGAGGGAACACTGAAGCTTTCTTT,TRBV6-5,TRBJ1-1,.,.
CASSPSGDTDTQYF,TGTGCCAGCAGTCCAAGCGGGGACACAGATACGCAGTATTTT,TRBV6-4,TRBJ2-3,TRBD2,.
CAIMGEAASYNEQFF,TGTGCCATCATGGGTGAAGCGGCCTCCTACAATGAGCAGTTCTTC,TRBV10-3,TRBJ2-1,.,.
CASSLEGNTIYF,TGCGCCAGCAGCTTGGAGGGAAACACCATATATTTT,TRBV5-1,TRBJ1-3,.,.
CASSPPIGRALQADTQYF,TGTGCCAGCAGCCCCCCGATTGGGCGGGCTCTTCAAGCAGATACGCAGTATTTT,TRBV7-9,TRBJ2-3,.,.
CASSLGEREQFF,TGTGCCAGCAGTTTGGGTGAGCGGGAACAGTTCTTC,TRBV27,TRBJ2-1,TRBD2,.
CARTGLNYGYTF,TGTGCCAGGACAGGGCTTAACTATGGCTACACCTTC,TRBV6-4,TRBJ1-2,TRBD1,.
CASSLRTGSLNTEAFF,TGTGCCAGCAGCTTGCGTACAGGGTCTTTGAACACTGAAGCTTTCTTT,TRBV5-6,TRBJ1-1,.,once